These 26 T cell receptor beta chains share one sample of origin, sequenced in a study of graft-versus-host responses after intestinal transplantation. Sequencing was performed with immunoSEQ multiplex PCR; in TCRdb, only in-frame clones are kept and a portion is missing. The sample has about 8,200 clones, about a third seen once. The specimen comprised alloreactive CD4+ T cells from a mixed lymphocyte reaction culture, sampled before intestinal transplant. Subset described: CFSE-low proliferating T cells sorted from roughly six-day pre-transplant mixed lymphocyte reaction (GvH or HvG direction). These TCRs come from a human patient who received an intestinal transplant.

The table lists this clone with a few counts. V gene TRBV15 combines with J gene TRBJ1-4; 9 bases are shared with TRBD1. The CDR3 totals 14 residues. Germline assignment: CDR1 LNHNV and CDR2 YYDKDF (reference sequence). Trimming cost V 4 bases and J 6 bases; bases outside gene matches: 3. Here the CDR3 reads CATSTGTGYEKLFF. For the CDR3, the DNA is TGTGCCACCAGCACCGGGACAGGGTATGAAAAACTGTTTTTT. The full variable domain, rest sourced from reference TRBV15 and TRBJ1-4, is DAMVIQNPRYQVTQFGKPVTLSCSQTLNHNVMYWYQQKSSQAPKLLFHYYDKDFNNEADTPDNFQSRRPNTSFCFLDIRSPGLGDTAMYLCATSTGTGYEKLFFGSGTQLSVL.

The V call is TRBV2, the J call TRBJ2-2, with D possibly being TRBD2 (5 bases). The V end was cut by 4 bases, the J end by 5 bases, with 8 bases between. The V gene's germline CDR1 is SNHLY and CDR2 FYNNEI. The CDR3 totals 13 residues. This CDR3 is CASSVGGTGELFF. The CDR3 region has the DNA TGTGCCAGCAGTGTAGGCGGGACCGGGGAGCTGTTTTTT. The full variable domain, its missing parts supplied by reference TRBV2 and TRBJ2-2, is EPEVTQTPSHQVTQMGQEVILRCVPISNHLYFYWYRQILGQKVEFLVSFYNNEISEKSEIFDDQFSVERPDGSNFTLKIRSTKLEDSAMYFCASSVGGTGELFFGEGSRLTVL.

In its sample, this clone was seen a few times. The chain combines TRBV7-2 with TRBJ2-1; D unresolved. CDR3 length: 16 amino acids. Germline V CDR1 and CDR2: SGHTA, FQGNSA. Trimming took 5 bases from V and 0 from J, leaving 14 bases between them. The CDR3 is CASSLDSSSSYNEQFF. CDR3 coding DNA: TGTGCCAGCAGCCTTGACTCCTCGAGCTCCTACAATGAGCAGTTCTTC.

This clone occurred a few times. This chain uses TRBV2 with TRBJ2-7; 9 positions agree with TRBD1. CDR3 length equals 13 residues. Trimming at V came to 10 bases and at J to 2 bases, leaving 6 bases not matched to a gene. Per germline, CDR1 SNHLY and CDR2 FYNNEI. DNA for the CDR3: TGTGCCACCAGGAGGACAGGGGCCTACGAGCAGTACTTC. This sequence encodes CATRRTGAYEQYF.

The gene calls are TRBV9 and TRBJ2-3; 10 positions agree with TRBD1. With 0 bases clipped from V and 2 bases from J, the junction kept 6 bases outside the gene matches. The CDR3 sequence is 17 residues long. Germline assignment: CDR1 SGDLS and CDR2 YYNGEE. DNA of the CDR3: TGTGCCAGCAGCGTAGCCGGGACAGGGGTTCTCACAGATACGCAGTATTTT. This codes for CASSVAGTGVLTDTQYF.

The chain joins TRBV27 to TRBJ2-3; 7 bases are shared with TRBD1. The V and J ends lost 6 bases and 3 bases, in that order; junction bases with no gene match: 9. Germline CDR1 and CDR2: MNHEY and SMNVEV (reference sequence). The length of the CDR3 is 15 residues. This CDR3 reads CASSRGARGTDTQYF. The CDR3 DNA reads TGTGCCAGCAGCCGCGGCGCCAGGGGGACAGATACGCAGTATTTT.

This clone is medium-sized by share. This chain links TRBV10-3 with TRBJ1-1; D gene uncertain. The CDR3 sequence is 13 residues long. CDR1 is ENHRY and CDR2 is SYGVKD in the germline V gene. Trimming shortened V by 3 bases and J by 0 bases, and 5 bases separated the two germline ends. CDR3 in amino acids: CAISEAVNTEAFF. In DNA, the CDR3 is TGTGCCATCAGTGAAGCGGTGAACACTGAAGCTTTCTTT.

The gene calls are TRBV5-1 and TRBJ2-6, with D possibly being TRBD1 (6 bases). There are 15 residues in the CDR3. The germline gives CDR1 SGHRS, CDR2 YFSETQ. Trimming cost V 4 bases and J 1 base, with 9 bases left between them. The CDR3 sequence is CASSPRGSGANVLTF. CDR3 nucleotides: TGCGCCAGCAGCCCCAGGGGTTCTGGGGCCAACGTCCTGACTTTC.

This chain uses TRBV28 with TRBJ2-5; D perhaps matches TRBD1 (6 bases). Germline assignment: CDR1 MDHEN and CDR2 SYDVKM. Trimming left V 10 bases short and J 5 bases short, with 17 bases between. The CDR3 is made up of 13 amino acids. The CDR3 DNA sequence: TGTGCCACACGACAGGCCAACGCGGAGACCCAGTACTTC. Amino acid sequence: CATRQANAETQYF.

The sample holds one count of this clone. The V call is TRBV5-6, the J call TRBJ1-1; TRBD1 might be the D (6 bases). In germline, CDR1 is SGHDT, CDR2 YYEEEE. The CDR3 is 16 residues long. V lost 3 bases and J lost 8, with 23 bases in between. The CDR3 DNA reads TGTGCCAGCAGCTGGGGAGGGGTTCCCCTAGGGGGAGAAGCTTTCTTT. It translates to CASSWGGVPLGGEAFF.

CDR3 in DNA: TGTGCCAGCAGCGTAGTCGGGGGGGGCGCAGATACGCAGTATTTT. It encodes CASSVVGGGADTQYF. The V and J genes are TRBV9 and TRBJ2-3; 8 bases map to TRBD2. The CDR3 is 15 residues long. The V segment lost 0 bases and the J segment 4 bases; nucleotides outside the gene matches: 4. CDR1 and CDR2 from the germline V gene are SGDLS and YYNGEE.

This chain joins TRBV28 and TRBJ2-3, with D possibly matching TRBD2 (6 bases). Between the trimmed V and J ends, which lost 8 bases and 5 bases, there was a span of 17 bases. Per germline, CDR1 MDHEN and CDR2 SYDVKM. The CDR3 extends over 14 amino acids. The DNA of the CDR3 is TGTGCCAGCCGTCTGGGGGGTCTACTAGATACGCAGTATTTT. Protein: CASRLGGLLDTQYF.

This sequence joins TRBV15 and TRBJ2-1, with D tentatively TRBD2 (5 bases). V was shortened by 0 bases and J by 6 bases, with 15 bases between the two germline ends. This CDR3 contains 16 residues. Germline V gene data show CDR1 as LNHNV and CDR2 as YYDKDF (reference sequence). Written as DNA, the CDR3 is TGTGCCACCAGCAGAGATCTGATGGGAGTCGGCAATGAGCAGTTCTTC. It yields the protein CATSRDLMGVGNEQFF.

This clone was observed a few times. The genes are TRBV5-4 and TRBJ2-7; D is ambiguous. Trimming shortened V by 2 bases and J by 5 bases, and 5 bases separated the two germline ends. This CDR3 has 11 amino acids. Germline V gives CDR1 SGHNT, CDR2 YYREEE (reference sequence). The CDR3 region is CASSLYDEQYF. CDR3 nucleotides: TGTGCCAGCAGCTTATATGACGAGCAGTACTTC.

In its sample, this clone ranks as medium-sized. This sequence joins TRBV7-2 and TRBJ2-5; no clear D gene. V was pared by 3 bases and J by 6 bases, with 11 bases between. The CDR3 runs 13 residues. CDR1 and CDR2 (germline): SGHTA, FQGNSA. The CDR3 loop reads CASSLGSLKTQYF. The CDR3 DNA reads TGTGCCAGCAGCTTGGGCAGCTTGAAGACCCAGTACTTC.

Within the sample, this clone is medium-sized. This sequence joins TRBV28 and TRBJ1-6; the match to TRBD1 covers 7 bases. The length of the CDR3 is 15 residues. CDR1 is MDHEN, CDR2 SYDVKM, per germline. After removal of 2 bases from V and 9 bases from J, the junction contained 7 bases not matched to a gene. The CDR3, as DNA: TGTGCCAGCAGTTTAGCAGGGGGAAGCGGTTCACCCCTCCACTTT. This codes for CASSLAGGSGSPLHF.

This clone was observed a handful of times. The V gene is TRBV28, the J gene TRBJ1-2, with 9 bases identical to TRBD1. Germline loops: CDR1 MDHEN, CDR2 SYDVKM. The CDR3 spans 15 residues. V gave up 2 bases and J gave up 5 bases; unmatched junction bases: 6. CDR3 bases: TGTGCCAGCAGTTTACCTGGACAGGGGCTGTATGGCTACACCTTC. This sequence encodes CASSLPGQGLYGYTF.

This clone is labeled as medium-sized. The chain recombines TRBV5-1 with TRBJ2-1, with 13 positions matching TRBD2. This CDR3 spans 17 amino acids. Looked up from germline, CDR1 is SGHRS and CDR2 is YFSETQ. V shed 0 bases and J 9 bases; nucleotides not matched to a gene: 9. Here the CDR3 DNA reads TGCGCCAGCAGCTTGGGGACTAGCGGGAGTGTATGGGGTGAGCAGTTCTTC. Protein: CASSLGTSGSVWGEQFF.

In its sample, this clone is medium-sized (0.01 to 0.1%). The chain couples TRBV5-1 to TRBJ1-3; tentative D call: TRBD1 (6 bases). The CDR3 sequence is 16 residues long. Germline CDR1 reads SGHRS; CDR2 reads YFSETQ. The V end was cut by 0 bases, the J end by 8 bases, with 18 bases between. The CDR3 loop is CASSLDSSAGTYTIYF. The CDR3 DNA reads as TGCGCCAGCAGCTTGGATAGCTCTGCAGGGACATACACCATATATTTT.

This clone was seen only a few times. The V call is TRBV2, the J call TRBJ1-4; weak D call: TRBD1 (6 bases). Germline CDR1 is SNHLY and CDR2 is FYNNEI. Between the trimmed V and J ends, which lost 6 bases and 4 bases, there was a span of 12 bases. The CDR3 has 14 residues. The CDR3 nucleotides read TGTGCCAGCAGAGGACAGCTCGGTAATGAAAAACTGTTTTTT. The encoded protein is CASRGQLGNEKLFF.

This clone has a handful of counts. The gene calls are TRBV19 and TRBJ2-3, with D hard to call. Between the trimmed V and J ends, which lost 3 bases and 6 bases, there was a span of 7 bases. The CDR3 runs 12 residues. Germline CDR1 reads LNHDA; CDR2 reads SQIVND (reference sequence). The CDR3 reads CASSISRDTQYF. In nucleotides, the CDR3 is TGTGCCAGTAGTATTTCCAGGGATACGCAGTATTTT.

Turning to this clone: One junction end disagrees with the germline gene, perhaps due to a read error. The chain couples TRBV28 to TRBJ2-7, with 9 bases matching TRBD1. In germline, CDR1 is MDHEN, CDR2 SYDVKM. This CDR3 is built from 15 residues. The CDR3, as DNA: TGTGCCAGCAGTCTAGACAGGGGGGACCCCTATGAGCAGTACTTC. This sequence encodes CASSLDRGDPYEQYF.

The CDR3 nucleotides read TGTGCCAGCAGTTACTCCCACTACGAGCAGTACTTC. It yields the protein CASSYSHYEQYF. V gene TRBV6-5 combines with J gene TRBJ2-7; D is uncertain. This CDR3 contains 12 residues. Per the germline V gene, CDR1 is MNHEY and CDR2 is SVGAGI. V lost 0 bases and J 3 bases, leaving 3 bases between the germline ends.

In DNA, the CDR3 is TGTGCCAGTAGTATACGGGGCGGGGTTCTTAGCAATCAGCCCCAGCATTTT. As protein: CASSIRGGVLSNQPQHF. The V and J genes are TRBV19 and TRBJ1-5, with D tentatively TRBD1 (5 bases). The V gene lost 2 bases and the J gene lost 0 bases, with 14 bases spanning the gap. Germline CDR1 reads LNHDA; CDR2 reads SQIVND (reference sequence). The CDR3 contains 17 residues.

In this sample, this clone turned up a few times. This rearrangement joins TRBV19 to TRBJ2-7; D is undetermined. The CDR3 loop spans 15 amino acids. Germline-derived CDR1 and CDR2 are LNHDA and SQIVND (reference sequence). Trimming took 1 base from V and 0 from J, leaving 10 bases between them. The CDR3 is CASSIGPVSSYEQYF. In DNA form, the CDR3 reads TGTGCCAGTAGTATAGGGCCCGTGTCCTCCTACGAGCAGTACTTC.

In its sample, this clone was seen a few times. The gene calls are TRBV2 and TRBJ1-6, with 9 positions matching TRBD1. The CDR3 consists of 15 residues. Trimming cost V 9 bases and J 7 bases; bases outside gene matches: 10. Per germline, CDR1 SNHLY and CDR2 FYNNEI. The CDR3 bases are TGTGCCAGTCGCGAACAGGGGGCTGACAATTCACCCCTCCACTTT. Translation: CASREQGADNSPLHF.